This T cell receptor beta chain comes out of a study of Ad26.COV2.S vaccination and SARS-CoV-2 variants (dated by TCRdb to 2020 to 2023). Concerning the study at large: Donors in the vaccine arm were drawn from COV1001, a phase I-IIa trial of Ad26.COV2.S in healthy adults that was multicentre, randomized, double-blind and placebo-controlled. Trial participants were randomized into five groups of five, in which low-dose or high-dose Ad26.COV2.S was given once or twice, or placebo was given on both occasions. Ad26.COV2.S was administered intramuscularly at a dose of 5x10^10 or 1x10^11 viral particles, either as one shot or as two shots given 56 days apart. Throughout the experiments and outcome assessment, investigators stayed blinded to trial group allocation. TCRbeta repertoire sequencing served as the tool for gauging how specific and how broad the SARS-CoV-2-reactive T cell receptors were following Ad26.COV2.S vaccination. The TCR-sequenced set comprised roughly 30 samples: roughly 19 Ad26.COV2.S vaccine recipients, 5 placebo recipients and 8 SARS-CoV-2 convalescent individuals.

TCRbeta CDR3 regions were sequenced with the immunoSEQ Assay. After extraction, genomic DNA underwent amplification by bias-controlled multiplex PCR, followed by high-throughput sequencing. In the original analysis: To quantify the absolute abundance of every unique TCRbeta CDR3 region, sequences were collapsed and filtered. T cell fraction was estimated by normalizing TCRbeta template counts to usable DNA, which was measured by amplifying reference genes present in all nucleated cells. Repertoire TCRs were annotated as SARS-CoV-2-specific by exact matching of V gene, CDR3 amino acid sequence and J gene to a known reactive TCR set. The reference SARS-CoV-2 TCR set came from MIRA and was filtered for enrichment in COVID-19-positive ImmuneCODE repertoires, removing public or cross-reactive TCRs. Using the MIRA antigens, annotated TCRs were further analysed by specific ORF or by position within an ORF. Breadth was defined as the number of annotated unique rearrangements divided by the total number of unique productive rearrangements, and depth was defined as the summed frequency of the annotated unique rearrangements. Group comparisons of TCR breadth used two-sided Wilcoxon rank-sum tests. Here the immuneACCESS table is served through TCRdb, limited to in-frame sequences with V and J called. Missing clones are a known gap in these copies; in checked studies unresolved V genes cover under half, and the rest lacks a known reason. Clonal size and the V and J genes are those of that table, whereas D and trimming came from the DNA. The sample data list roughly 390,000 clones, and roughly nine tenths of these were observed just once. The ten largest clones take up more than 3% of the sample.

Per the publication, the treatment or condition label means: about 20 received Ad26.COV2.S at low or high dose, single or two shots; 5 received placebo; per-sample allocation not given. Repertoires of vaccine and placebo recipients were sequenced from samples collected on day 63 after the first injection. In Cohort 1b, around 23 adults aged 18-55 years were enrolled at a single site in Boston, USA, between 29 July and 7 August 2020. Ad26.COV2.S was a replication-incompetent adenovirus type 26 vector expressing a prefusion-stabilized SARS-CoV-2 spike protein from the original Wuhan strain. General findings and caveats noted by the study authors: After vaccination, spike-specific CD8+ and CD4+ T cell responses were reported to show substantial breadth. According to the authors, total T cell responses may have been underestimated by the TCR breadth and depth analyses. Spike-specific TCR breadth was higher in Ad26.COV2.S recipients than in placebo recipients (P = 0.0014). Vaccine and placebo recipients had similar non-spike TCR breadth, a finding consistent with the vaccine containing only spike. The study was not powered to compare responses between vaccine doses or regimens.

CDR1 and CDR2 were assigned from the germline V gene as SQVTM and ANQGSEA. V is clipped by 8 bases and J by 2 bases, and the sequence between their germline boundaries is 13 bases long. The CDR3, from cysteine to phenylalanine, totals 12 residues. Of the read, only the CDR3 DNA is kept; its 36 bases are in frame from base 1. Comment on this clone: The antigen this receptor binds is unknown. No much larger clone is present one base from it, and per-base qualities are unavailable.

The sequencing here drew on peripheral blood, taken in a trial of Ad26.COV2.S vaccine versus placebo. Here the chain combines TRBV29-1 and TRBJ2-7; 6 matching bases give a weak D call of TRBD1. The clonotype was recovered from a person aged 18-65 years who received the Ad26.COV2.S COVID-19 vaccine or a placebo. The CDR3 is CSFATGTYEQYF. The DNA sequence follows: TGCAGCTTTGCGACAGGTACCTACGAGCAGTACTTC.